Listed here is a single TCR beta chain. V shed 0 bases and J shed 5 bases, with 11 bases lying between them. Germline V gives CDR1 SGDLS, CDR2 YYNGEE. The CDR3 loop spans 14 amino acids. The data were obtained in a study of cytomegalovirus exposure and HLA in healthy donors. Primers included in the PCR were 60 Vbeta and 13 Jbeta primers. Data came from immunoSEQ multiplex PCR; TCRdb stores just in-frame clones and leaves some out. The table lists about 160,000 clones, around 76% of them singletons. J is TRBJ1-1 and V is TRBV9; D gene unclear. Sequencing was performed on PBMCs. The sequence derives from a girl between 10 and 17 years old in good health and CMV-seropositive. CDR3 in DNA: TGTGCCAGCAGCGTAGAGGCAGGAGGAACTGAAGCTTTCTTT. The encoded protein is CASSVEAGGTEAFF.